The sequence of this T cell receptor (beta chain) was determined in a study of T-cell reconstitution after alpha-beta-depleted transplantation in children. Using unique molecular identifiers, the investigators prepared the TCRbeta library. TCRdb re-called the PCR reads through MiXCR, storing one row per CDR3 protein. The profile shows about 340,000 distinct CDR3 sequences, roughly 14% of them singletons. Germline CDR1 is SGHRS and CDR2 is YFSETQ. The V and J ends lost 4 bases and 0 bases respectively, with 7 bases between them. CDR3 length equals 14 residues. This clonotype showed up just a few times.

The sample consisted of PBMCs, taken from the stem cell graft. The rearrangement joins TRBV5-1 to TRBJ2-2; D not certain. This sequence originates from a human donor who donated a stem cell graft to a child with Fanconi anemia. The CDR3 sequence is CASSGDPNTGELFF. CDR3 coding DNA: TGCGCCAGCAGCGGGGATCCGAACACCGGGGAGCTGTTTTTT.